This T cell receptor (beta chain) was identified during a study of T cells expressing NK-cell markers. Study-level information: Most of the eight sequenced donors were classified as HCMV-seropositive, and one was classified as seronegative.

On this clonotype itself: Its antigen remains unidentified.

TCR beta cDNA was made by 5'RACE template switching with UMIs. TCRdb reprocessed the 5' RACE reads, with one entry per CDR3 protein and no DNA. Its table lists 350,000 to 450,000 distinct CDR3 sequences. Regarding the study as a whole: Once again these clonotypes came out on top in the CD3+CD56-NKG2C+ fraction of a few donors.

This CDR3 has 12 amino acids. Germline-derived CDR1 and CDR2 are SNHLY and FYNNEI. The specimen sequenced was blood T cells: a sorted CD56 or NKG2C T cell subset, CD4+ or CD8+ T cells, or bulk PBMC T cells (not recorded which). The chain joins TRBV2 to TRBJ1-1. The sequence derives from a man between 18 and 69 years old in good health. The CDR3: CASSAEVVIAFF.